The rows below give T cell receptor beta chains drawn from one sample of a study of T cells in Graves' hyperthyroidism and ophthalmopathy. TCRdb reanalysed the multiplex PCR reads using MiXCR and keeps one entry per CDR3 protein. The sample holds around 800,000 distinct CDR3 sequences; around 39% are singletons and the top ten take approximately 10%. The sequencing input was blood. These receptor sequences come from a man younger than 35 with Graves' hyperthyroidism. Each CDR3 is given with its conserved first and last residue. The order of the fields is CDR3 DNA, CDR3 protein, V gene, clone size, J gene, D gene. D genes are given only for firm matches. Not all rows give a size; the values are once, few, many and, for expanded clones, a class.

DNA: TGTGCCATCAGCTCCCCGTCCATCGGCGACACAGATACGCAGTATTTT
CDR3: CAISSPSIGDTDTQYF
V: TRBV10-3
size: once
J: TRBJ2-3
D: .

DNA: TGTGCCAGCAGCTCACCCCCGACAGCAACTGGCTACACCTTC
CDR3: CASSSPPTATGYTF
V: TRBV13
size: .
J: TRBJ1-2
D: .

DNA: TGTGCCAGCAGCGTAGCCTCGAGCATCCCCCAAGAGACCCAGTACTTC
CDR3: CASSVASSIPQETQYF
V: TRBV13
size: once
J: TRBJ2-5
D: .

DNA: TGCGCCAGCAGCCAAGAGAAGGGGGAGGGCTACACCTTC
CDR3: CASSQEKGEGYTF
V: TRBV4-1
size: .
J: TRBJ1-2
D: .

DNA: TGTGCCAGCAGCCAAGACGGGGGGGGCGTATACGAGCAGTACTTC
CDR3: CASSQDGGGVYEQYF
V: TRBV4-2
size: .
J: TRBJ2-7
D: TRBD2

DNA: TGTGCCAGCATGTACGGGGCGTCGGGATTGTCGGCTGAAGCTTTCTTT
CDR3: CASMYGASGLSAEAFF
V: TRBV2
size: few
J: TRBJ1-1
D: .

DNA: TGTGCCAGCAGTGGCCCCCAGCCCCAGCATTTT
CDR3: CASSGPQPQHF
V: TRBV2
size: many
J: TRBJ1-5
D: .

DNA: TGTGCCAGCAGTGAAAGGGGACCCACCCAAGAGACCCAGTACTTC
CDR3: CASSERGPTQETQYF
V: TRBV2
size: .
J: TRBJ2-5
D: .

DNA: TGTGCCAGCTGGCGGGGGGGAGAGACCCAGTACTTC
CDR3: CASWRGGETQYF
V: TRBV2
size: .
J: TRBJ2-5
D: TRBD2

DNA: TGCAGCCGAAGCGGGAGCCTCTACGAGCAGTACTTC
CDR3: CSRSGSLYEQYF
V: TRBV20-1
size: .
J: TRBJ2-7
D: TRBD2

DNA: TGTGCCAGCAGCCTCCCCTGGGTGAACACTGAAGCTTTCTTT
CDR3: CASSLPWVNTEAFF
V: TRBV7-2
size: .
J: TRBJ1-1
D: .

DNA: TGTGCCAGCAGCGAAGGACAGGGGGACACTGAAGCTTTCTTT
CDR3: CASSEGQGDTEAFF
V: TRBV7-9
size: many
J: TRBJ1-1
D: TRBD1

DNA: TGCAGCGTTGAAGCCGGATACGAGCAGTACTTC
CDR3: CSVEAGYEQYF
V: TRBV29-1
size: many
J: TRBJ2-7
D: .

DNA: TGTGCCAGCAGCCTGACGAGGGGGGCGGATGAAAAACTGTTTTTT
CDR3: CASSLTRGADEKLFF
V: TRBV5-5
size: few
J: TRBJ1-4
D: .

DNA: TGTGCCAGCAGCTCTCAGATCCAGACCACTTCTGGGGCCAACGTCCTGACTTTC
CDR3: CASSSQIQTTSGANVLTF
V: TRBV7-3
size: .
J: TRBJ2-6
D: .

DNA: TGTGCCAGCAGCACCGGACAGGGGGTCCGAGAGACCCAGTACTTC
CDR3: CASSTGQGVRETQYF
V: TRBV6-1
size: few
J: TRBJ2-5
D: TRBD1

DNA: TGTGCCAGCTCACCACGGCTCCCAGAGGTGAACACTGAAGCTTTCTTT
CDR3: CASSPRLPEVNTEAFF
V: TRBV2
size: .
J: TRBJ1-1
D: .

DNA: TGTGCCAGCAGTGACAGACAGTTATACGAGCAGTACTTC
CDR3: CASSDRQLYEQYF
V: TRBV7-9
size: few
J: TRBJ2-7
D: .

DNA: TGTGCCACCAGCAGAGATGTACAGGGTGGTGAAAAACTGTTTTTT
CDR3: CATSRDVQGGEKLFF
V: TRBV15
size: many
J: TRBJ1-4
D: .

DNA: TGCGCCAGCAGTGAGTCTGGCGGGGGGCCGGGCACCGGGGAGCTGTTTTTT
CDR3: CASSESGGGPGTGELFF
V: TRBV10-2
size: few
J: TRBJ2-2
D: TRBD2

DNA: TGTGCCAGCAATGGGGAGGGGTCCCTTTTATCGAACACTGAAGCTTTCTTT
CDR3: CASNGEGSLLSNTEAFF
V: TRBV12-3/TRBV12-4
size: few
J: TRBJ1-1
D: .

DNA: TGTGCCAGCAAGGACTTCAAACCCGGGGAGCTGTTTTTT
CDR3: CASKDFKPGELFF
V: TRBV2
size: few
J: TRBJ2-2
D: .

DNA: TGTGCCAGCGTGGTTAGGGGGGCTAACTATGGCTACACCTTC
CDR3: CASVVRGANYGYTF
V: TRBV25-1
size: .
J: TRBJ1-2
D: .

DNA: TGTGCCACCTCGGACACTGTGAACACTGAAGCTTTCTTT
CDR3: CATSDTVNTEAFF
V: TRBV6-5
size: once
J: TRBJ1-1
D: .

DNA: TGCGCCAGCAGCCAAGAGCGGAGGGAAGGTTCACCCCTCCACTTT
CDR3: CASSQERREGSPLHF
V: TRBV4-1
size: few
J: TRBJ1-6
D: .

DNA: TGTGCCAGCAGTGAAAGAACAGTACAAGAGACCCAGTACTTC
CDR3: CASSERTVQETQYF
V: TRBV6-1
size: few
J: TRBJ2-5
D: .

DNA: TGTGCCAGCAGCTACCCAAGGGATTCACCCCTCCACTTT
CDR3: CASSYPRDSPLHF
V: TRBV7-9
size: .
J: TRBJ1-6
D: .

DNA: TGTGCCAGCAGTTACTCTTTAGTGGGGGAGACCCAGTACTTC
CDR3: CASSYSLVGETQYF
V: TRBV2
size: few
J: TRBJ2-5
D: .

DNA: TGTGCCACCAGCAGCAGCCCGGATGGTACGCAGTATTTT
CDR3: CATSSSPDGTQYF
V: TRBV15
size: .
J: TRBJ2-3
D: .

DNA: TGTGCCAGCCTGGCGCCGGGACTCCATCGGAATGAGCAGTTCTTC
CDR3: CASLAPGLHRNEQFF
V: TRBV2
size: .
J: TRBJ2-1
D: .

DNA: TGCGCCAGCAGCTTGGATGGGGCTTGGGAGCAGTACTTC
CDR3: CASSLDGAWEQYF
V: TRBV5-1
size: few
J: TRBJ2-7
D: .

DNA: TGTGCCAGCAGCTCCGTGGGACGGACCTACGAGCAGTACTTC
CDR3: CASSSVGRTYEQYF
V: TRBV7-2
size: .
J: TRBJ2-7
D: .

DNA: TGCAGTGCTAGAGATTCCGGGACAGGTGAAGCTTTCTTT
CDR3: CSARDSGTGEAFF
V: TRBV20-1
size: .
J: TRBJ1-1
D: TRBD1

DNA: TGTGCCAGCAGTTACCAGGGCAGGCGCACCTCTGGAAACACCATATATTTT
CDR3: CASSYQGRRTSGNTIYF
V: TRBV12-3/TRBV12-4
size: .
J: TRBJ1-3
D: .

DNA: TGTGCCAGCACTTCGGGACTCCGAAGCGACGAGCAGTACTTC
CDR3: CASTSGLRSDEQYF
V: TRBV12-3/TRBV12-4
size: .
J: TRBJ2-7
D: .

DNA: TGTGCCATCAGTGAGGCAGGGGGGAACACTGAAGCTTTCTTT
CDR3: CAISEAGGNTEAFF
V: TRBV10-3
size: many
J: TRBJ1-1
D: TRBD1

DNA: TGTGCCGCCAGCAGCTTGGGGGCGAGACCGGGCACCGGGGAGCTGTTTTTT
CDR3: CAASSLGARPGTGELFF
V: TRBV15
size: .
J: TRBJ2-2
D: .